The clone carrying this TCR beta chain was seen once. This record belongs to a study of blood T cell repertoires in COVID-19. As for the study in general: PBMCs, B-cell-depleted T cells, or T cells provided the cDNA or gDNA that made up the material.

With 1 base removed from V and 0 bases from J, the gap between germline ends came to 4 bases. The CDR3 runs to 14 residues. Germline CDR1 reads PRHDT; CDR2 reads FYEKMQ (reference sequence). Generated by immunoSEQ multiplex PCR, the TCRdb table keeps only in-frame clones and is missing some. The sample includes 80,000 to 100,000 clones, 65% to 90% of them seen just once. This clonotype was obtained from a woman older than 75 with active or convalescent COVID-19. The sample taken for sequencing was peripheral blood. The chain joins TRBV13 to TRBJ1-3; D not resolved. This chain's CDR3 is CASSLDSSGNTIYF. The CDR3 region has the DNA TGTGCCAGCAGCTTAGACAGCTCTGGAAACACCATATATTTT.